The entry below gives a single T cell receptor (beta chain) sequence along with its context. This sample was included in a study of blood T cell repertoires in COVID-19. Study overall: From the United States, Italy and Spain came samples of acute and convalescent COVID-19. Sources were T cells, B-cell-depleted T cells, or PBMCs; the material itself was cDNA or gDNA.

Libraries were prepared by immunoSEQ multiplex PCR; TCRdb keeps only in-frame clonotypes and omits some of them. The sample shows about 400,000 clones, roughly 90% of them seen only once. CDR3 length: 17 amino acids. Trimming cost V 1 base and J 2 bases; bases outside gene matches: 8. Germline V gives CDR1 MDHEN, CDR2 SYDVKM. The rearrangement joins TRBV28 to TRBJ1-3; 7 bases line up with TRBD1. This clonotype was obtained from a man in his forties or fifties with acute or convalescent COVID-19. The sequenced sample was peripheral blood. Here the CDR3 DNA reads TGTGCCAGCAGTTTATTTTTCGTTACAGGGGCTGGAAACACCATATATTTT. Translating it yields CASSLFFVTGAGNTIYF. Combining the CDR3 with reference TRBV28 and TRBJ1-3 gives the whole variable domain DVKVTQSSRYLVKRTGEKVFLECVQDMDHENMFWYRQDPGLGLRLIYFSYDVKMKEKGDIPEGYSVSREKKERFSLILESASTNQTSMYLCASSLFFVTGAGNTIYFGEGSWLTVV.